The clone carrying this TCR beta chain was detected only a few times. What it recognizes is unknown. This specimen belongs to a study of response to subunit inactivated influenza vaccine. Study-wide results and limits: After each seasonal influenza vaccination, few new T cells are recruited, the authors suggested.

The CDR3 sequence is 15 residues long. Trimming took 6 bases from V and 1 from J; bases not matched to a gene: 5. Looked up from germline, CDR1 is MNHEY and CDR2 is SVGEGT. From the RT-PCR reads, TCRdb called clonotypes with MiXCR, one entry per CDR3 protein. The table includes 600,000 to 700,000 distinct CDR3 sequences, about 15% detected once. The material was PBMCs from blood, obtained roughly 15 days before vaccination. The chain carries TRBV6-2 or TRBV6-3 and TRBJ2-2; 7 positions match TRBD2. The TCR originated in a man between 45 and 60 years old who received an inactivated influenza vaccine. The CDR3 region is CASRVPGGNTGELFF. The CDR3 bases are TGTGCCAGCAGAGTCCCGGGGGGGAACACCGGGGAGCTGTTTTTT.